This entry lists 18 T cell receptor beta chains sequenced from one sample in a study of blood T cell repertoires in COVID-19. Profiling relied on immunoSEQ multiplex PCR, and the TCRdb table lists in-frame clones only, not all of them. Seen here are tens of thousands of clones, about nine tenths observed once, and the top ten hold 8.3%. Sequences were obtained from peripheral blood. Receptors originate from a human donor with active COVID-19. The donor label of this sample is uncertain.

This chain joins TRBV6-5 and TRBJ1-6; D is ambiguous. Germline values: CDR1 MNHEY, CDR2 SVGAGI. Trimming took 6 bases from V and 12 from J, leaving 15 bases between them. The CDR3 totals 13 residues. The CDR3 loop reads CASSLNSGRPLHF. The CDR3, as DNA: TGTGCCAGCAGCCTTAATTCCGGTAGACCCCTCCACTTT.

The J gene is TRBJ2-2, the V gene TRBV28, with 10 bases identical to TRBD2. The CDR3 has 17 residues. Germline V gene data show CDR1 as MDHEN and CDR2 as SYDVKM. J was trimmed by 6 bases and V by 3 bases; bases with no gene match: 10. CDR3 in DNA: TGTGCCAGCAGTTTCAGTCTAGCGGGAGAAAGGGCCGGGGAGCTGTTTTTT. As protein: CASSFSLAGERAGELFF.

This sequence joins TRBV19 and TRBJ1-2; D is unclear. The germline V and J ends were trimmed by 4 bases and 3 bases, with 9 bases remaining between them. The CDR3 runs to 13 residues. CDR1 LNHDA and CDR2 SQIVND come from the germline V gene (reference sequence). CDR3 protein: CASSTDSYYGYTF. CDR3 nucleotides: TGTGCCAGTAGTACGGACTCTTACTATGGCTACACCTTC.

CDR3 sequence (DNA): TGTGCCAGCAGCCACGGGGGGGCTCGGGAGACCCAGTACTTC. Amino acids: CASSHGGARETQYF. The rearrangement joins TRBV6-5 to TRBJ2-5, with 8 bases lining up with TRBD2. The J segment lost 5 bases and the V segment lost 6 bases, leaving 8 bases of the junction unmatched. Germline lookup yields CDR1 MNHEY and CDR2 SVGAGI. The CDR3 runs 14 residues.

This clone was picked up one time. The chain couples TRBV7-2 to TRBJ1-6, with 7 bases identical to TRBD1. V shed 4 bases, J shed 6 bases, and the junction held 3 bases outside the gene matches. This CDR3 is 14 amino acids long. Germline V CDR1 and CDR2: SGHTA, FQGNSA. The DNA for the CDR3 is TGTGCCAGCAGCTCAGACAGGGTTAATTCACCCCTCCACTTT. It encodes CASSSDRVNSPLHF.

In regard to this clone: A read error is likely, as this CDR3 ends without the conserved phenylalanine or tryptophan. The limits of the CDR3 on the DNA are not certain, so only TCRdb's listed CDR3 is given. This sequence joins TRBV14 and TRBJ2-6; no check of the table's D call, TRBD1, against the DNA was made. The CDR3 length is 11 residues, termini included. In germline, CDR1 is SGHDN, CDR2 FVKESK. The CDR3 loop is CASSQVLRTNR.

The rearrangement joins TRBV7-9 to TRBJ1-2; TRBD1 might be the D (5 bases). There are 15 residues in the CDR3. The V and J ends lost 5 bases and 8 bases respectively, with 21 bases between them. Germline loops: CDR1 SEHNR, CDR2 FQNEAQ (reference sequence). The CDR3 here is CASSRAGPLRNGYTF. For the CDR3, the DNA is TGTGCCAGCAGCAGAGCAGGGCCCTTAAGAAACGGCTACACCTTC.

This chain uses TRBV25-1 with TRBJ2-5, with 10 bases identical to TRBD2. Germline values: CDR1 MGHDK, CDR2 SYGVNS. The CDR3 has 15 amino acids. V shed 2 bases, J shed 5 bases, and the junction held 5 bases outside the gene matches. CDR3 DNA: TGTGCCAGCAGTGAAGAAGTACTAGCGGGGGAGACCCAGTACTTC. This codes for CASSEEVLAGETQYF. Based on the CDR3 plus reference TRBV25-1 and TRBJ2-5, the full variable domain is EADIYQTPRYLVIGTGKKITLECSQTMGHDKMYWYQQDPGMELHLIHYSYGVNSTEKGDLSSESTVSRIRTEHFPLTLESARPSHTSQYLCASSEEVLAGETQYFGPGTRLLVL.

The chain joins TRBV12-3 or TRBV12-4 to TRBJ2-2; D ambiguous. The CDR3 covers 12 residues. Trimming cost V 5 bases and J 8 bases, with 9 bases left between them. The DNA for the CDR3 is TGTGCCAGCAGTCTGTTGCGGGGGGAGCTGTTTTTT. It specifies CASSLLRGELFF.

The chain couples TRBV21-1 to TRBJ1-1. TRBV21-1 is labeled a pseudogene. The CDR3 loop spans 14 amino acids. DNA of the CDR3: TGTGCCAGCAGCAGGGGAGGTAACAACACTGAAGCTTTCTTT. Its protein is CASSRGGNNTEAFF.

The V gene is TRBV19, the J gene TRBJ2-2, with unresolved D. Germline V gene sequence: CDR1 LNHDA, CDR2 SQIVND (reference sequence). The CDR3 contains 17 residues. V lost 2 bases to trimming and J lost 1 base, with 14 bases between them. The CDR3 loop reads CASSITGLGRNTGELFF. For the CDR3, the DNA is TGTGCCAGTAGTATAACCGGGTTGGGTCGGAACACCGGGGAGCTGTTTTTT. Based on the CDR3 plus reference TRBV19 and TRBJ2-2, the full variable domain is DGGITQSPKYLFRKEGQNVTLSCEQNLNHDAMYWYRQDPGQGLRLIYYSQIVNDFQKGDIAEGYSVSREKKESFPLTVTSAQKNPTAFYLCASSITGLGRNTGELFFGEGSRLTVL.

The genes are TRBV27 and TRBJ2-3; the match to TRBD1 covers 7 bases. Germline V gene sequence: CDR1 MNHEY, CDR2 SMNVEV (reference sequence). Losses at the gene ends were 6 bases for V and 2 bases for J; bases not matched to a gene: 11. CDR3 length: 16 residues. The CDR3 DNA follows: TGTGCCAGCAGGAAATCCGGGACAGCCATCACAGATACGCAGTATTTT. It encodes CASRKSGTAITDTQYF.

The V call is TRBV6-5, the J call TRBJ1-3; 7 bases match TRBD1. The J segment lost 3 bases and the V segment lost 0 bases, leaving 5 bases of the junction unmatched. CDR3 length: 16 amino acids. Germline V gene lookup returns CDR1 MNHEY and CDR2 SVGAGI. The CDR3 DNA sequence: TGTGCCAGCAGTTACTCACAGGGGTTGGGTGGAAACACCATATATTTT. It translates to CASSYSQGLGGNTIYF.

This chain joins TRBV5-4 and TRBJ1-1; TRBD1 agrees at 7 bases. With V trimmed by 0 bases and J by 6 bases, 11 bases remained unmatched. The CDR3 contains 16 residues. Germline assignment: CDR1 SGHNT and CDR2 YYREEE (reference sequence). The CDR3 DNA sequence: TGTGCCAGCAGCTTGGGACAGGGTTTTTCTAGGGCTGAAGCTTTCTTT. Protein: CASSLGQGFSRAEAFF. The variable domain in full, completed from reference TRBV5-4 and TRBJ1-1, reads ETGVTQSPTHLIKTRGQQVTLRCSSQSGHNTVSWYQQALGQGPQFIFQYYREEENGRGNFPPRFSGLQFPNYSSELNVNALELDDSALYLCASSLGQGFSRAEAFFGQGTRLTVV.

The rearrangement uses TRBV29-1 and TRBJ2-3; 8 nucleotides line up with TRBD2. V was clipped by 7 bases and J by 2 bases; unmatched bases: 8. The CDR3 is made up of 14 amino acids. Germline V gives CDR1 SQVTM, CDR2 ANQGSEA. Here the CDR3 reads CSATGGGDTDTQYF. As DNA, the CDR3 is TGCAGCGCCACGGGGGGGGGCGACACAGATACGCAGTATTTT.

The chain joins TRBV5-1 to TRBJ2-5; 8 positions agree with TRBD1. The CDR3 sequence is 15 residues long. Germline values: CDR1 SGHRS, CDR2 YFSETQ. The V and J ends lost 4 bases and 6 bases, in that order; junction bases with no gene match: 11. CDR3 coding DNA: TGCGCCAGCAGCGCCATTAACAGGGGGGTCAAGACCCAGTACTTC. Its protein product is CASSAINRGVKTQYF.

CDR3 sequence (DNA): TGTGCCAGCAGCCATTCAGGGGGCGTACAAGAGACCCAGTACTTC. Its translation is CASSHSGGVQETQYF. This chain connects TRBV9 to TRBJ2-5; 8 bases map to TRBD1. Germline V gives CDR1 SGDLS, CDR2 YYNGEE. The J segment lost 2 bases and the V segment lost 4 bases, leaving 7 bases of the junction unmatched. The CDR3 totals 15 residues.

In nucleotides, the CDR3 is TGTGCCAGCAGCGTTGGGGGGGTCGAGAATATCGGCTACACCTTC. Translated, it gives CASSVGGVENIGYTF. The chain couples TRBV9 to TRBJ1-2, with D perhaps TRBD1 (5 bases). With 2 bases removed from V and 8 bases from J, the gap between germline ends came to 19 bases. This CDR3 is 15 amino acids long. CDR1 and CDR2 from the germline V gene are SGDLS and YYNGEE.